This TCR beta chain was identified in a study of blood T cell repertoires in COVID-19. Study context: Both acute and convalescent COVID-19 samples were obtained from the United States, Italy and Spain.

The V end lost 4 bases, the J end lost 3 bases, and 13 bases lay between the germline ends. Germline assignment: CDR1 LGHDT and CDR2 YNNKEL (reference sequence). The CDR3 is 14 residues long. Per the study methods: Scientists estimated how many nucleated cells there were by amplifying reference gene primers. TCRdb keeps only in-frame clones here, not all; method: immunoSEQ multiplex PCR. V, J and clone size derive from that table, while D and trimming were established from the DNA sequence. The profile covers fewer than 300,000 clones, with 70% to 90% appearing a single time and roughly 4.6% taken by the ten largest.

Input material: peripheral blood. The rearrangement links TRBV3-1 (or the pseudogene TRBV3-2) to TRBJ2-7, with D possibly TRBD2 on 6 matching bases. The TCR comes from a man aged 50 to 59 with active or convalescent COVID-19. CDR3 nucleotides: TGTGCCAGCAGCCCACGACTGGGGGGCTACGAGCAGTACTTC. Translating gives CASSPRLGGYEQYF.